This T cell receptor beta chain was sequenced for a study of Ad26.COV2.S vaccination and SARS-CoV-2 variants. Turning to the study itself: Dosing was one shot or two shots 56 days apart.

This clone came up once. Its antigen is undetermined. Sequenced by immunoSEQ multiplex PCR; TCRdb stores in-frame clones only, minus some. The data show around 340,000 clones, around 88% seen once. Germline CDR1 LNHDA, CDR2 SQIVND (reference sequence). Between the trimmed V and J ends, which lost 3 bases and 5 bases, there was a span of 13 bases. CDR3 length: 14 residues. The treatment is: approximately 18 received Ad26.COV2.S at low or high dose, single or two shots; 5 received placebo; per-sample allocation not given. Sampling took place 63 days after the first vaccine or placebo injection. Ad26 vector vaccine expressed Wuhan-strain SARS-CoV-2 spike. Regarding the study as a whole: Similar non-spike TCR breadth was observed in recipients of vaccine and of placebo.

This rearrangement joins TRBV19 to TRBJ1-1; tentatively, D is TRBD1 (5 bases). Material: peripheral blood, obtained in a trial of Ad26.COV2.S vaccine versus placebo. The clonotype originates from a person between 18 and 60 years old who received the Ad26.COV2.S COVID-19 vaccine or a placebo. This CDR3 is CASSIPGLRTEAFF. The CDR3 DNA is TGTGCCAGTAGTATCCCAGGGCTAAGGACTGAAGCTTTCTTT.